The rows below give T cell receptor beta chains drawn from one sample of a study of regulatory T cells in long-lasting Graves disease. TCRdb re-derived calls from the multiplex PCR reads in MiXCR, one entry per CDR3 protein. The sample has 400,000 to 550,000 distinct CDR3 sequences; 15% are singletons. A further study also used this sample, focusing on T cells in Graves' hyperthyroidism and ophthalmopathy.

The sample consisted of peripheral blood mononuclear cells (PBMCs), taken at new diagnosis, from a patient treated with antithyroid drugs. These receptors originate from a woman in her thirties with Graves disease. Each CDR3 is given with its conserved first and last residue. Fields, in order: V gene, CDR3 protein.

>TRBV11-2
CASSPPPGNTGELFF
>TRBV3-1
CASSQDLVANSYGYTF
>TRBV20-1
CSAAGTDPFLGKNIQYF
>TRBV7-7
CASSIGLEVDEQFF
>TRBV4-2
CASSNPGQGSNTEAFF
>TRBV27
CASSFVGQETQYF
>TRBV11-2
CASSLDRPGLADEYF
>TRBV2
CASSEDQGNTIYF
>TRBV7-2
CASSPPGRELQETQYF
>TRBV10-2
CASTEQGGTEAFF
>TRBV7-9
CASSLKASSGELFF
>TRBV2
CASSERTTQETQYF
>TRBV20-1
CSARPLGGQTNEKLFF
>TRBV27
CASSLSTGSQETQYF
>TRBV20-1
CSATLGGGGPQETQYF
>TRBV4-1
CASSQPGTGLYEQYF
>TRBV3-1
CASSQRGIEQFF
>TRBV6-2/TRBV6-3
CASSYSGEQEEETQYF
>TRBV15
CATSREGGVYNEQFF
>TRBV7-2
CASSRELAGANEQFF
>TRBV20-1
CSASTDLAKNIQYF
>TRBV6-1
CASRSALSSYNEQFF
>TRBV27
CASSSRVGGYEQYF
>TRBV6-1
CASRGGTPKGNTIYF
>TRBV10-3
CAMMTSGQHNEQFF
>TRBV12-3/TRBV12-4
CASSHAGPYSEAFF
>TRBV3-1
CASSQDLAGGDTQYF
>TRBV7-8
CASSYIVSTGELFF